Listed here are 15 T cell receptor beta chains from one sample, sequenced in a study of T cell changes during pregnancy in multiple sclerosis. Data came from immunoSEQ multiplex PCR; TCRdb stores just in-frame clones and leaves some out. The sample carries about 84,000 clones, roughly 94% recorded once. The sample here was peripheral blood, taken in the second trimester of pregnancy. These receptors all come from a female donor in good health, enrolled as a control in a pregnancy study.

V and J are TRBV2 and TRBJ1-2, with D possibly matching TRBD1 (6 bases). This CDR3 has 13 residues. From germline, CDR1 is SNHLY and CDR2 FYNNEI. V was pared by 5 bases and J by 8 bases, with 15 bases between. The CDR3 reads CASSWTEPLGYTF. The CDR3 coding sequence is TGTGCCAGCAGTTGGACAGAGCCCCTAGGCTACACCTTC.

The rearrangement links TRBV7-6 to TRBJ2-2, with TRBD1 identical over 8 bases. Germline CDR1 reads SGHVS; CDR2 reads FNYEAQ. After removal of 7 bases from V and 5 bases from J, the junction contained 12 bases not matched to a gene. This CDR3 is 16 amino acids long. In DNA, the CDR3 is TGTGCCAGCAACACCCACAGGGGGGCTTTTACCGGGGAGCTGTTTTTT. Amino acid sequence: CASNTHRGAFTGELFF.

This clone was picked up one time. V gene TRBV10-3 combines with J gene TRBJ2-5; TRBD2 matches 8 bases. Germline CDR1 and CDR2: ENHRY and SYGVKD. J gave up 3 bases and V 10 bases, and 16 bases lay outside the gene matches. The CDR3 is made up of 16 amino acids. CDR3 coding DNA: TGTGCCACCTCGGGCGTCCGGGGGGGGGTGGAAGAGACCCAGTACTTC. This sequence encodes CATSGVRGGVEETQYF.

The chain carries TRBV27 and TRBJ2-1; 11 bases are shared with TRBD2. The V gene's germline CDR1 is MNHEY and CDR2 SMNVEV (reference sequence). The CDR3 length is 14 residues. With 5 bases clipped from V and 8 bases from J, the junction kept 5 bases outside the gene matches. The CDR3 loop reads CASSAIAGGHEQFF. In nucleotides, the CDR3 is TGTGCCAGCAGTGCGATAGCGGGAGGGCATGAGCAGTTCTTC.

The J gene is TRBJ1-1, the V gene TRBV2, with a possible D match to TRBD1 (5 bases). The length of the CDR3 is 14 residues. V was shortened by 1 base and J by 3 bases, with 9 bases between the two germline ends. Germline V CDR1 and CDR2: SNHLY, FYNNEI. The CDR3 DNA reads as TGTGCCAGCAGTGAAGGGTCGGGGGACACTGAAGCTTTCTTT. Protein product: CASSEGSGDTEAFF.

The chain couples TRBV19 to TRBJ2-1, with D possibly matching TRBD2 (6 bases). The V gene lost 5 bases and the J gene lost 9 bases, with 8 bases spanning the gap. The CDR3 runs 11 residues. CDR1 and CDR2 (germline): LNHDA, SQIVND (reference sequence). The CDR3 region has the DNA TGTGCCAGTAGTGCCGGGGGTGAGCAGTTCTTC. Its translation: CASSAGGEQFF.

The table lists this clone with a count of one. The chain is built from TRBV28 and TRBJ2-7; TRBD1 agrees at 11 bases. This CDR3 is built from 15 residues. Trimming removed 6 bases from V and 6 bases from J; junction bases left unmatched: 10. CDR1 is MDHEN, CDR2 SYDVKM, per germline. The CDR3 region has the DNA TGTGCCAGCAGCACCCCAGGACAGGGGGCACTCGAGCAGTACTTC. Its translation is CASSTPGQGALEQYF.

The chain is built from TRBV27 and TRBJ1-5; possibly TRBD1 for D (6 bases). This CDR3 region has 14 residues. The germline V gene encodes CDR1 MNHEY and CDR2 SMNVEV (reference sequence). Trimming shortened V by 7 bases and J by 0 bases, and 10 bases separated the two germline ends. This chain's CDR3 is CASNIGGSNQPQHF. As DNA, the CDR3 is TGTGCCAGCAATATAGGGGGTAGCAATCAGCCCCAGCATTTT.

The rearrangement uses TRBV11-1 and TRBJ1-5, with D unclear. V lost 1 base, J lost 2 bases, and 9 bases lay in between. The CDR3 spans 15 residues. The V gene's germline CDR1 is SGHAT and CDR2 FQDESV (reference sequence). CDR3 DNA sequence: TGTGCCAGCAGCTTAGAACCGGGAGGCAATCAGCCCCAGCATTTT. This encodes CASSLEPGGNQPQHF.

The chain has TRBV5-6 and TRBJ2-2, with 7 bases identical to TRBD2. CDR1 is SGHDT and CDR2 is YYEEEE in the germline V gene. This CDR3 spans 17 amino acids. With V trimmed by 4 bases and J by 1 base, 10 bases remained unmatched. The CDR3 bases are TGTGCCAGCAGCCCCTGGGGGTTAGCGGGGAACACCGGGGAGCTGTTTTTT. As protein: CASSPWGLAGNTGELFF.

This chain uses TRBV2 with TRBJ1-1; possible D gene TRBD1, 6 bases. Trimming left V 5 bases short and J 10 bases short, with 17 bases between. Germline assignment: CDR1 SNHLY and CDR2 FYNNEI. The CDR3 has 13 amino acids. In nucleotides, the CDR3 is TGTGCCAGCAGTCGGACAGAAGTGATGGGAGCTTTCTTT. Its translation is CASSRTEVMGAFF.

The V call is TRBV7-9, the J call TRBJ2-6; D possibly corresponds to TRBD1 (6 bases). Germline lookup yields CDR1 SEHNR and CDR2 FQNEAQ (reference sequence). This CDR3 has 15 amino acids. With 3 bases removed from V and 2 bases from J, the gap between germline ends came to 8 bases. The CDR3 region is CASSFDRPGANVLTF. The CDR3 DNA is TGTGCCAGCAGCTTCGACAGGCCTGGGGCCAACGTCCTGACTTTC.

This rearrangement joins TRBV7-2 to TRBJ2-7; D is unresolved. The CDR3 is made up of 11 amino acids. Germline V lookup: CDR1 SGHTA, CDR2 FQGNSA. V was clipped by 3 bases and J by 7 bases, with 7 bases between them. Here the CDR3 DNA reads TGTGCCAGCAGCTTTGACTGGGAGCAGTACTTC. This sequence encodes CASSFDWEQYF.

The V call is TRBV5-1, the J call TRBJ2-3, with 12 bases that match TRBD2. This CDR3 has 17 amino acids. In germline, CDR1 is SGHRS, CDR2 YFSETQ. V shed 1 base and J 4 bases; nucleotides not matched to a gene: 7. CDR3 residues: CASSLWLAGGPPDTQYF. In nucleotides, the CDR3 is TGCGCCAGCAGCTTGTGGCTAGCGGGAGGGCCACCAGATACGCAGTATTTT.

The genes are TRBV18 and TRBJ1-2, with D possibly matching TRBD1 (5 bases). Germline CDR1 reads KGHSH; CDR2 reads LQKENI. The length of the CDR3 is 14 residues. Trimming took 3 bases from V and 4 from J, leaving 12 bases between them. CDR3 DNA: TGTGCCAGCTCACCGGGAGGGGACGGCTATGGCTACACCTTC. Its translation: CASSPGGDGYGYTF.